These T cell receptor beta chains were read from a single sample in a study of blood T cells in healthy people across ages. In TCRdb, the 5' RACE reads were re-called with MiXCR into one record per CDR3 protein. The repertoire consists of over a million distinct CDR3 sequences, with under 30% occurring once and the leading ten covering 0.65% to 0.95%. These data are also associated with another study on T cells of mothers and their children.

Source material: blood. All receptors derive from a girl aged 2 to 9 in good health. CDR3s include the opening cysteine and the closing phenylalanine or tryptophan. Expanded clones are given a class, and other clones once, few, many or no size at all.

>TRBV25-1|many|TRBJ1-4
CARLALLRGWSEKLFF
>TRBV3-1|NA|TRBJ2-7
CASSQDRRAARSYEQYF
>TRBV7-8|NA|TRBJ1-1
CASSPSLTEAFF
>TRBV7-2|few|TRBJ2-5
CASSPGSVQETQYF
>TRBV20-1|few|TRBJ1-1
CSARDRTGGLTTEAFF
>TRBV29-1|NA|TRBJ2-1
CSVSREYNEQFF
>TRBV7-2|few|TRBJ2-3
CASARGDTHYF
>TRBV5-1|few|TRBJ1-2
CASSPTGQERNGYTF
>TRBV20-1|few|TRBJ1-2
CSASDREGYTF
>TRBV7-2|few|TRBJ2-7
CASSPFSEDGINF
>TRBV5-5|few|TRBJ2-5
CASSFWDSNQETQYF
>TRBV5-1|NA|TRBJ1-4
CASSRTAGEKLFF
>TRBV3-1|NA|NA
CASSPGTRLYEQYF
>TRBV12-3/TRBV12-4|many|TRBJ2-7
CASSLARSYEQYF
>TRBV4-3|NA|TRBJ2-5
CASSQVWDGKETQYF
>TRBV10-3|NA|TRBJ2-7
CAISDWAAERYF
>TRBV29-1|few|TRBJ2-3
CSVPQGTDTQYF
>TRBV28|NA|TRBJ1-5
CASSPSRQSGNQPQHF
>TRBV5-1|NA|TRBJ1-2
CASSLGVEGTVGGYTF
>TRBV11-2|few|NA
CASSSGGEAGGLYEQYF
>TRBV10-3|NA|TRBJ2-7
CAIREGGYEQYF
>TRBV7-3|NA|TRBJ2-3
CASSLSFGGDTQYF
>TRBV7-2|once|TRBJ2-1
CASSLFSGRSYNEQFF
>TRBV24-1|NA|TRBJ1-1
CATRGSGGYTEAFF
>TRBV7-2|NA|TRBJ2-4
CASSLAFGAKNIQYF
>TRBV10-3|NA|TRBJ1-4
CAISGDSRSYGKLFF
>TRBV20-1|few|TRBJ2-7
CSTTPEGEQYF
>TRBV27|few|TRBJ2-7
CASSPRPGLHYEQYF
>TRBV12-3/TRBV12-4|few|TRBJ1-2
CASRSYRGHGYTF
>TRBV20-1|few|TRBJ1-4
CSAPARENEKLFF
>TRBV20-1|few|TRBJ2-1
CSATPGSSSGPLYFNEQFF
>TRBV28|few|NA
CASSPGGPHSYEQYF
>TRBV29-1|NA|TRBJ1-2
CSVAKTGDYGYTF
>TRBV29-1|NA|TRBJ2-3
CSAQTGTDTQYF
>TRBV20-1|NA|TRBJ2-1
CSARPLNEQFF
>TRBV24-1|NA|TRBJ2-4
CATSETGDLKNIQCF
>TRBV5-1|NA|TRBJ1-1
CASSLTTENTEALF
>TRBV7-9|NA|TRBJ1-2
CASTRTGTGGDYTF
>TRBV20-1|few|TRBJ2-5
CSARDRFFQETQYF
>TRBV7-9|NA|TRBJ2-2
CASSSDGPVGELFF
>TRBV5-1|NA|TRBJ2-1
CASSRETLLGDEQFF
>TRBV24-1|few|TRBJ1-1
CATSDSGTEAFF
>TRBV27|few|TRBJ2-4
CASRAWPSGKNIQYF
>TRBV7-9|few|TRBJ2-7
CASSTNGLAGEQYF
>TRBV4-3|few|TRBJ2-7
CASSQIAGFSYEQYF
>TRBV7-8|NA|TRBJ2-3
CASSLGASATEGF
>TRBV12-3/TRBV12-4|NA|TRBJ2-2
CASSLFYLRDPRAGELFF
>TRBV20-1|once|TRBJ2-7
CSARMGSNEQYF